A single sample is the source of the 20 T cell receptor beta chains below, sequenced in a study of shared clonotypes between healthy human individuals. Assay used: immunoSEQ multiplex PCR; TCRdb lists only in-frame clones, some missing. Of about 2.2 million clones listed, 93% are singletons. The naive CD8 subset, CD45RO-negative cells positively selected for CCR7, excluded terminally differentiated effector memory CD45RA+ cells. Sequencing was carried out using naive CD8+ T cells from PBMCs. The origin of the receptors is a man aged 18 to 35 in good health. Some clones in this sample may be carry-over from other donors' samples.

The chain carries TRBV2 and TRBJ2-7; D gene ambiguous. V was cut by 6 bases and J by 4 bases, with 19 bases left in between. The germline V gene encodes CDR1 SNHLY and CDR2 FYNNEI. This CDR3 is built from 15 residues. The CDR3 sequence is CASRPEPQGVYEQYF. For the CDR3, the DNA is TGTGCCAGCAGGCCGGAACCCCAAGGTGTATACGAGCAGTACTTC.

Concerning this clone itself: The sample carries other DNA sequences with the same CDR3. This rearrangement joins TRBV27 to TRBJ2-7; either TRBD1 or TRBD2 may fit D (5 bases each). The CDR3 runs 14 residues. In germline, CDR1 is MNHEY, CDR2 SMNVEV (reference sequence). V gave up 6 bases and J gave up 1 base, with 13 bases separating them. In DNA, the CDR3 is TGTGCCAGCAGGCGCCGGGGCTCTTCCTACGAGCAGTACTTC. Its protein product is CASRRRGSSYEQYF.

Regarding this clone: The same CDR3 is also encoded by other DNA sequences in this sample. The chain employs TRBV4-1 and TRBJ2-7, with D possibly TRBD2 on 6 matching bases. The CDR3 runs 14 residues. The V gene lost 3 bases and the J gene lost 3 bases, with 12 bases spanning the gap. Germline loops: CDR1 MGHRA, CDR2 YSYEKL. The CDR3 DNA reads as TGCGCCAGCAGCCAGGCGGGACGGGGCTACGAGCAGTACTTC. This encodes CASSQAGRGYEQYF.

This clone was seen once. The chain joins TRBV7-6 to TRBJ1-1; no clear D gene. Germline loops: CDR1 SGHVS, CDR2 FNYEAQ. The CDR3 runs to 12 residues. The V and J ends lost 5 bases and 0 bases respectively, with 4 bases between them. CDR3 amino acids: CASSQLNTEAFF. CDR3 sequence (DNA): TGTGCCAGCAGCCAGTTGAACACTGAAGCTTTCTTT.

The chain combines TRBV28 with TRBJ2-7, with D hard to call. V was cut by 1 base and J by 1 base, with 11 bases left in between. CDR1 and CDR2 from the germline V gene are MDHEN and SYDVKM. This CDR3 is 15 amino acids long. The CDR3 sequence is CASSLSLGGSYEQYF. In DNA form, the CDR3 reads TGTGCCAGCAGTTTATCCCTCGGCGGATCCTACGAGCAGTACTTC.

J is TRBJ2-1 and V is TRBV7-3; TRBD2 matches at 9 bases. Trimming removed 1 base from V and 8 bases from J; junction bases left unmatched: 6. This CDR3 comprises 15 residues. Per germline, CDR1 SGHTA and CDR2 FQGTGA. CDR3 amino acids: CASSLRGGRAHEQFF. The CDR3, as DNA: TGTGCCAGCAGCTTAAGGGGCGGGAGGGCCCATGAGCAGTTCTTC.

V usage is TRBV28 and J usage is TRBJ2-7, with 10 nucleotides matching TRBD2. V lost 5 bases, J lost 7 bases, and 20 bases stayed unmatched. Germline values: CDR1 MDHEN, CDR2 SYDVKM. The CDR3 is made up of 18 amino acids. CDR3 in amino acids: CASSTPGSGRPLPSEQYF. The CDR3 bases are TGTGCCAGCAGTACCCCGGGTAGCGGGAGGCCACTTCCTTCAGAGCAGTACTTC.

This chain joins TRBV6-4 and TRBJ2-1, with D possibly TRBD1 on 7 matching bases. This CDR3 comprises 15 residues. V gave up 8 bases and J gave up 0 bases, with 14 bases separating them. Germline lookup yields CDR1 MRHNA and CDR2 SNTAGT. The CDR3 nucleotides are TGTGCCAGCGGGAGCCAGGGGGGCTCCTACAATGAGCAGTTCTTC. Protein: CASGSQGGSYNEQFF.

V usage is TRBV28 and J usage is TRBJ2-7; 10 bases line up with TRBD1. This CDR3 contains 15 residues. Looked up from germline, CDR1 is MDHEN and CDR2 is SYDVKM. V was clipped by 6 bases and J by 7 bases; unmatched bases: 12. CDR3: CASRPPGQGYWEQYF. The CDR3 nucleotides read TGTGCCAGCAGGCCCCCGGGACAGGGGTACTGGGAGCAGTACTTC.

The rearrangement uses TRBV6-5 and TRBJ2-1, with D possibly called TRBD1 or TRBD2 (5 bases each). CDR1 and CDR2 (germline): MNHEY, SVGAGI. Trimming removed 5 bases at V and 3 bases at J, with 11 bases between. CDR3 length equals 14 residues. This chain's CDR3 is CASSLRDGYNEQFF. The CDR3 nucleotides are TGTGCCAGCAGTCTCCGGGACGGCTACAATGAGCAGTTCTTC.

The genes are TRBV28 and TRBJ2-5; D might be TRBD1 (6 bases). Germline CDR1 and CDR2: MDHEN and SYDVKM. The CDR3 is 13 amino acids. The ends were cut back, 6 bases at V and 1 base at J, with 9 bases in the middle. In DNA, the CDR3 is TGTGCCAGCAGGCCACAGGGCCAAGAGACCCAGTACTTC. This translates into CASRPQGQETQYF.

The V and J genes are TRBV28 and TRBJ2-5; D is perhaps TRBD1 (5 bases). CDR1 and CDR2 from the germline V gene are MDHEN and SYDVKM. V lost 6 bases and J lost 11, with 16 bases in between. The CDR3 loop spans 12 amino acids. CDR3 coding DNA: TGTGCCAGCAGCGACAGAACGGAATTTCAGTACTTC. Protein sequence: CASSDRTEFQYF.

This rearrangement joins TRBV28 to TRBJ1-2, with unresolved D. This CDR3 is built from 15 residues. V shed 3 bases and J shed 2 bases, with 13 bases lying between them. Germline V CDR1 and CDR2: MDHEN, SYDVKM. The CDR3 is CASSLWAGSNYGYTF. The CDR3 DNA is TGTGCCAGCAGTTTGTGGGCAGGTTCGAACTATGGCTACACCTTC.

The chain employs TRBV15 and TRBJ1-4; 8 nucleotides align to TRBD1. Germline assignment: CDR1 LNHNV and CDR2 YYDKDF (reference sequence). The V gene end was trimmed by 5 bases and the J gene end by 3 bases; junction bases not matched to a gene: 5. This CDR3 comprises 15 residues. In DNA form, the CDR3 reads TGTGCCACCAGCCGAAGGACAGGGCCTAATGAAAAACTGTTTTTT. This codes for CATSRRTGPNEKLFF.

The chain links TRBV5-5 to TRBJ2-7, with D perhaps matching TRBD1 (6 bases). This CDR3 region has 14 residues. Germline assignment: CDR1 SGHKS and CDR2 YYEKEE (reference sequence). V was clipped by 0 bases and J by 3 bases, with 10 bases between them. CDR3: CASSLVWGHYEQYF. The CDR3 nucleotides are TGTGCCAGCAGCTTGGTCTGGGGGCACTACGAGCAGTACTTC.

V usage is TRBV9 and J usage is TRBJ1-2; the D gene is possibly TRBD1 (5 bases). V shed 8 bases and J shed 7 bases, with 18 bases lying between them. CDR3 size: 13 residues. Germline CDR1 and CDR2: SGDLS and YYNGEE. The CDR3 DNA reads as TGTGCCAGTTATGATGGAGGGGTCGGTGGCTACACCTTC. Translating gives CASYDGGVGGYTF. The complete variable domain, with remaining parts taken from reference TRBV9 and TRBJ1-2, reads DSGVTQTPKHLITATGQRVTLRCSPRSGDLSVYWYQQSLDQGLQFLIQYYNGEERAKGNILERFSAQQFPDLHSELNLSSLELGDSALYFCASYDGGVGGYTFGSGTRLTVV.

This rearrangement joins TRBV7-2 to TRBJ2-7; D is unclear. The CDR3 loop spans 14 amino acids. V was clipped by 4 bases and J by 3 bases, with 13 bases between them. CDR1 SGHTA and CDR2 FQGNSA come from the germline V gene. The CDR3 coding sequence is TGTGCCAGCAGCTCTCCCACGAAAGGCTACGAGCAGTACTTC. Protein: CASSSPTKGYEQYF.

V is TRBV27 and J is TRBJ2-2, with a weak D call TRBD2 (5 bases). V was shortened by 1 base and J by 0 bases, with 21 bases between the two germline ends. The CDR3 is made up of 20 amino acids. CDR1 and CDR2 from the germline V gene are MNHEY and SMNVEV (reference sequence). The chain's CDR3 is CASSLYPPTGSGANTGELFF. The CDR3 coding sequence is TGTGCCAGCAGTTTATATCCTCCGACGGGATCGGGCGCGAACACCGGGGAGCTGTTTTTT.

The chain uses TRBV4-2 and TRBJ2-2; 9 bases map to TRBD2. The CDR3 runs to 18 residues. V trimming: 1 base; J trimming: 4 bases; junction bases outside the gene matches: 10. Germline values: CDR1 LGHNA, CDR2 YNFKEQ. CDR3 loop: CASSQVIVAGEGTGELFF. CDR3 nucleotides: TGTGCCAGCAGCCAAGTTATCGTAGCGGGAGAGGGCACCGGGGAGCTGTTTTTT.

V usage is TRBV4-1 and J usage is TRBJ1-4; a possible D gene is TRBD1 (6 bases). V gave up 4 bases and J gave up 8 bases, with 17 bases separating them. The CDR3 extends over 15 amino acids. Per the germline V gene, CDR1 is MGHRA and CDR2 is YSYEKL. CDR3 nucleotides: TGCGCCAGCAGCCGCTTGGACAGCGGCAACGAAAAACTGTTTTTT. Protein product: CASSRLDSGNEKLFF.